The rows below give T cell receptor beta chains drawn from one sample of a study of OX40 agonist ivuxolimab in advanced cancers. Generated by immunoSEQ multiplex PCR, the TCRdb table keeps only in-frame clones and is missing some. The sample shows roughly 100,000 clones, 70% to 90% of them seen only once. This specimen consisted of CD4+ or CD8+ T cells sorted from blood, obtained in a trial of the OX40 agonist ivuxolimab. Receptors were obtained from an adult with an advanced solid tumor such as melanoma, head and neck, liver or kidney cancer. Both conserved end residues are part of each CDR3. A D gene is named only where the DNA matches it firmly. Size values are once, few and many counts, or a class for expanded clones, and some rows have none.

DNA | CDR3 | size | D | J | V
TGTGCCAGCAGCGCGCCCCGTAGTGTGGTTTTTGGAAACACCATATATTTT | CASSAPRSVVFGNTIYF | once | - | TRBJ1-3 | TRBV9
TGCAGCGTTGAGGTTGACAGCCTTGAAGCTTTCTTT | CSVEVDSLEAFF | - | - | TRBJ1-1 | TRBV29-1
TGTGCCAGCAGCTATTACGGGACAGGGGCCACAGATACGCAGTATTTT | CASSYYGTGATDTQYF | - | TRBD1 | TRBJ2-3 | TRBV11-2
TGTGCCAGCAGCTCCTCTAGCGGGAGGAGGTACGAGCAGTACTTC | CASSSSSGRRYEQYF | - | TRBD2 | TRBJ2-7 | TRBV11-3
TGTGCCAGCTCACCACCGTCTGACACGGGATGGGTGCAGTTCTTC | CASSPPSDTGWVQFF | - | - | TRBJ2-1 | TRBV18
TGTGCCAGCAGTACCGGACAGGGAAGTTTTCTCGAGCAGTACTTC | CASSTGQGSFLEQYF | - | TRBD1 | TRBJ2-7 | TRBV28
TGTGCCAGCAGTGAACTTGGTAGGGGGGGCACTGAAGCTTTCTTT | CASSELGRGGTEAFF | - | - | TRBJ1-1 | TRBV6-1
TGTGCCACCCGGGGACAGGGGAACTACGAGCAGTACTTC | CATRGQGNYEQYF | - | TRBD1 | TRBJ2-7 | TRBV28
TGTGCCAGCAGTTTACGCGGGGAGCCGGGCTACACCTTC | CASSLRGEPGYTF | - | - | TRBJ1-2 | TRBV27
TGTGCCAGCAGTCCGGGACTAGCGGGAGCCATCTCCTACAATGAGCAGTTCTTC | CASSPGLAGAISYNEQFF | - | TRBD2 | TRBJ2-1 | TRBV7-9